This T cell receptor beta chain is drawn from a study of CD8 T cells in Susac syndrome. An input of about 0.5 to 1 ug of RNA was subjected to reverse transcription using random hexamers. Via MiXCR, TCRdb re-called the immunoSEQ multiplex PCR reads, giving one row per CDR3 protein. Among 210,000 or so distinct CDR3 sequences listed, 85% to 95% were seen once. CDR3 size: 16 residues. V was shortened by 1 base and J by 4 bases, with 14 bases between the two germline ends. The germline V gene has CDR1 MGHDK and CDR2 SYGVNS. Specimen: CD4+ T cells from PBMCs. V and J are TRBV25-1 and TRBJ2-1; TRBD1 is a possible D gene (7 bases). This TCR derives from a human donor with Susac syndrome. CDR3 in amino acids: CASSESWRGRYNEQFF. The DNA of the CDR3 is TGTGCCAGCAGTGAATCCTGGAGGGGGCGATACAATGAGCAGTTCTTC.